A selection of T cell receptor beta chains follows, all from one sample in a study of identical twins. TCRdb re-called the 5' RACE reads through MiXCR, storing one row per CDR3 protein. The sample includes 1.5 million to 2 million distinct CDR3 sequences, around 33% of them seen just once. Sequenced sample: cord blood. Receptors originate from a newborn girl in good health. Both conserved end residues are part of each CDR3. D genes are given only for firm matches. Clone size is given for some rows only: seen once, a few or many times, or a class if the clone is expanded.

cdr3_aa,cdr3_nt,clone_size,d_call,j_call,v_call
CASRSDKQALRNYGYTF,TGCGCCAGCAGATCAGACAAACAGGCCCTAAGGAACTATGGCTACACCTTC,-,-,TRBJ1-2,TRBV5-1
CASSVSAGGRADTQYF,TGCGCCAGCAGCGTATCAGCGGGAGGGCGTGCAGATACGCAGTATTTT,-,TRBD2,TRBJ2-3,TRBV5-1
CASSLGSGRYEQYF,TGTGCCAGCAGTTTGGGTAGCGGGAGGTACGAGCAGTACTTC,-,TRBD2,TRBJ2-7,TRBV28
CASSLVFQTYEQYF,TGTGCCAGCAGCTTAGTTTTCCAGACCTACGAGCAGTACTTC,many,-,TRBJ2-7,TRBV7-2
CASSERGMVAFF,TGCGCCAGCAGTGAAAGGGGGATGGTCGCTTTCTTT,-,-,TRBJ1-1,TRBV10-2
CGARRRGINEAFF,TGCGGTGCTAGAAGGCGGGGGATCAATGAAGCTTTCTTT,-,-,TRBJ1-1,TRBV20-1
CSARGAGEQFF,TGCAGTGCTAGGGGCGCCGGTGAGCAGTTCTTC,-,-,TRBJ2-1,TRBV20-1
CASSLAFGIGKNIQYF,TGTGCCAGCAGCTTAGCCTTTGGTATTGGCAAAAACATTCAGTACTTC,-,-,TRBJ2-4,TRBV11-1
CSGLAGFADTQYF,TGCAGTGGCCTCGCGGGGTTTGCAGATACGCAGTATTTT,few,-,TRBJ2-3,TRBV20-1
CASSLGLTFHNEQYF,TGTGCCAGCAGTTTGGGGCTTACCTTTCACAATGAGCAGTACTTC,-,-,TRBJ2-7,TRBV28
CATSKAGRDGKNIQYF,TGTGCCACCAGCAAAGCGGGCCGGGACGGAAAAAACATTCAGTACTTC,-,-,TRBJ2-4,TRBV15
CASSQDLGLAVSSYEQYF,TGCGCCAGCAGCCAAGATCTCGGGCTAGCGGTGAGCTCCTACGAGCAGTACTTC,many,TRBD2,TRBJ2-7,TRBV4-1
CATTPSTANTEAFF,TGTGCCACCACGCCCTCGACGGCAAACACTGAAGCTTTCTTT,-,-,TRBJ1-1,TRBV15
CAISKRGAQNYGYTF,TGTGCCATCAGCAAGCGAGGGGCCCAAAACTATGGCTACACCTTC,few,-,TRBJ1-2,TRBV10-3
CAIASGTKPTDTQYF,TGTGCCATCGCATCCGGGACAAAGCCTACAGATACGCAGTATTTT,many,-,TRBJ2-3,TRBV10-3
CSARGVGGPSYEQYF,TGCAGTGCTAGAGGGGTCGGGGGGCCTTCCTACGAGCAGTACTTC,few,-,TRBJ2-7,TRBV20-1
CASSLLWTSTDTQYF,TGTGCCAGCAGTTTACTTTGGACTAGCACAGATACGCAGTATTTT,-,-,TRBJ2-3,TRBV27
CASSGFRTGSYEQYF,TGTGCCAGCAGTGGTTTCAGGACAGGCTCCTACGAGCAGTACTTC,many,TRBD1,TRBJ2-7,TRBV6-5
CASSQEGLAGVRNEQFF,TGTGCCAGCAGCCAAGAAGGACTAGCGGGAGTTCGGAATGAGCAGTTCTTC,few,TRBD2,TRBJ2-1,TRBV3-1
CASSFPAWNTEAFF,TGTGCCAGCAGCTTCCCAGCCTGGAACACTGAAGCTTTCTTT,-,-,TRBJ1-1,TRBV7-9
CASSPPLLLAGHYEQYF,TGTGCCAGCAGTCCCCCCCTTTTGCTAGCGGGACACTACGAGCAGTACTTC,many,TRBD2,TRBJ2-7,TRBV28
CSASSYKGPPETQYF,TGCAGTGCTAGCAGTTACAAGGGGCCGCCAGAGACCCAGTACTTC,-,-,TRBJ2-5,TRBV20-1
CSAKSVVDQPQHF,TGCAGTGCTAAGTCCGTAGTCGATCAGCCCCAGCATTTT,few,-,TRBJ1-5,TRBV20-1
CATSDSGGSAEAFF,TGTGCCACCAGTGATTCAGGGGGAAGCGCTGAAGCTTTCTTT,-,TRBD1,TRBJ1-1,TRBV24-1
CASSSLTSYEQFF,TGTGCCAGCAGTTCCCTGACTAGCTATGAGCAGTTCTTC,-,TRBD2,TRBJ2-1,TRBV27
CAISLNRGSENTEAFF,TGTGCCATCAGCCTCAACAGGGGGTCTGAGAACACTGAAGCTTTCTTT,few,TRBD1,TRBJ1-1,TRBV10-3
CSGWTTLSYEQYF,TGCAGTGGGTGGACTACTCTCTCCTACGAGCAGTACTTC,-,-,TRBJ2-7,TRBV20-1
CASSQEGGSDPNQPQHF,TGTGCCAGCAGCCAAGAGGGAGGTTCGGACCCCAATCAGCCCCAGCATTTT,-,-,TRBJ1-5,TRBV4-2
CASSFRTGLSYNEQFF,TGTGCCAGCAGCTTCAGGACAGGACTCTCCTACAATGAGCAGTTCTTC,-,TRBD1,TRBJ2-1,TRBV5-6
CASSWRPSGQETQYF,TGTGCCAGCAGTTGGAGGCCTAGCGGACAAGAGACCCAGTACTTC,few,TRBD2,TRBJ2-5,TRBV7-9